These T cell receptor beta chains were read from a single sample in a study of T cell changes during pregnancy in multiple sclerosis. TCRdb's copy holds only in-frame clones and misses some; the assay was immunoSEQ multiplex PCR. The sample consists of about 93,000 clones, around 92% of them appearing once. The source was peripheral blood, collected after pregnancy. Source of these receptors: a female donor with multiple sclerosis, enrolled in a pregnancy study. CDR3s include the opening cysteine and the closing phenylalanine or tryptophan. A D gene is named only where the DNA matches it firmly. Clone size appears in some rows only: once, few, many, or a class for an expanded clone.

d_gene,j_gene,abundance,v_gene,CDR3nt,CDR3aa
TRBD2,TRBJ2-1,.,TRBV29-1,TGCAGCGTTGGGGGACTAAAGCAGTTCTTC,CSVGGLKQFF
.,TRBJ2-3,.,TRBV14,TGTGCCAGCAGCACTGCTAGGGGCCACGCAGATACGCAGTATTTT,CASSTARGHADTQYF
.,TRBJ1-3,once,TRBV4-2,TGTGCCAGCAGCCAAGATGGGGGGAAAAGCTCTGGAAACACCATATATTTT,CASSQDGGKSSGNTIYF
.,TRBJ1-2,.,TRBV6-5,TGTGCCAGCAGTTCCCGGGGGGGTGGGGGAAGCTATGGCTACACCTTC,CASSSRGGGGSYGYTF
.,TRBJ1-1,.,TRBV9,TGTGCCAGCAGCGCCCAGGGGAACACTGAAGCTTTCTTT,CASSAQGNTEAFF
.,TRBJ1-2,.,TRBV6-5,TGTGCCAGCAGTCTAACAGGGTTGGATGGCTACACCTTC,CASSLTGLDGYTF
.,TRBJ1-1,.,TRBV5-1,TGCGCCAGCAGCTTGGCCGGGGAAACTGAAGCTTTCTTT,CASSLAGETEAFF
TRBD2,TRBJ2-1,.,TRBV18,TGTGCCAGCTCACCACGAAGTAGCGGGAGTTTCTGGGGGAATGAGCAGTTCTTC,CASSPRSSGSFWGNEQFF
TRBD1,TRBJ2-7,once,TRBV18,TGTGCCAGCTCTCCGAAAGGACAGGGGGTTCGGACCTACGAGCAGTACTTC,CASSPKGQGVRTYEQYF
TRBD1,TRBJ1-2,.,TRBV18,TGTGCCAGCTCACCAGATAAGGACAGGAGTCATTGGACGTGCTTC,CASSPDKDRSHWTCF
.,TRBJ1-1,once,TRBV6-4,TGTGCCAGCAAGGGGGTAGCAGGGGCGTCTGAAGCTTTCTTT,CASKGVAGASEAFF
.,TRBJ2-5,.,TRBV19,TGTGCCAGTAGTATAGCGTGGGGGGTTCAGGGAGAAGAGACCCAGTACTTC,CASSIAWGVQGEETQYF
.,TRBJ2-7,.,TRBV19,TGTGCCAGTCGGGACGGAGGGGCTAGGTACTACGAGCAGTACTTC,CASRDGGARYYEQYF
.,TRBJ1-2,once,TRBV19,TGTGCCAGTAGTCCATACAGAACAGGGTCTTCTAACTATGGCTACACCTTC,CASSPYRTGSSNYGYTF
.,TRBJ2-1,.,TRBV4-2,TGTGCCAGCAGCCTCCTATGGGGGCAGCAGGAGGCACATGAGCAGTTCTTC,CASSLLWGQQEAHEQFF
.,TRBJ1-1,.,TRBV25-1,TGTGCCAGCAGTGAATCACAGGGTATAAGCACTGAAGCTTTCTTT,CASSESQGISTEAFF
TRBD1,TRBJ1-3,.,TRBV9,TGTGCCAGCAGCGGGGGGACAGGGGGCTTTGGAAACACCATATATTTT,CASSGGTGGFGNTIYF
TRBD1,TRBJ2-5,.,TRBV7-9,TGTGCCAGCAGAAACAGGGGACAAGAGACCCAGTACTTC,CASRNRGQETQYF
TRBD1,TRBJ2-2,.,TRBV7-9,TGTGCCAGCAGCCCCGGGACAGGAGACACCGGGGAGCTGTTTTTT,CASSPGTGDTGELFF
.,TRBJ2-7,.,TRBV6-6,TGTGCCAGCAGGGCCCGGACAGACACCTACGAGCAGTACTTC,CASRARTDTYEQYF
TRBD1,TRBJ2-7,.,TRBV10-3,TGTGCCATCAGTACCTTAGGGACAGGGGGACTACGAGAGCAGTACTTC,CAISTLGTGGLREQYF
TRBD1,TRBJ2-2,.,TRBV11-3,TGTGCCAGCAGCTCGGGACAGGGGGCCGGGGAGCTGTTTTTT,CASSSGQGAGELFF
.,TRBJ1-6,.,TRBV5-8,TGTGCCAGCTTCTTCGAGAGGGAATCACCCCTCCACTTT,CASFFERESPLHF
TRBD1,TRBJ1-1,few,TRBV14,TGTGCCAGCAGCCAATGGGTCGGAGGCAGGGGGCGCGTAGGAGCTTTCTTT,CASSQWVGGRGRVGAFF
.,TRBJ2-7,few,TRBV7-2,TGTGCCAGCAGCTTAGGCGGGGGCCCCTCCGAGCAGTACTTC,CASSLGGGPSEQYF
TRBD1,TRBJ1-2,.,TRBV4-3,TGCGCCAGCAGCCAAGAGTCAGACAGGGCTCATGGCTACACCTTC,CASSQESDRAHGYTF
.,TRBJ1-4,few,TRBV6-1,TGTGCCAGCAGTGGGGAGGACACCCTGGGAAAACTGTTTTTT,CASSGEDTLGKLFF
TRBD2,TRBJ2-5,once,TRBV11-2,TGTGCCAGCAGCGGGGGGACTAGGGCTTTGGAGACCCAGTACTTC,CASSGGTRALETQYF
TRBD1,TRBJ1-5,.,TRBV4-3,TGCGCCAGCAGCCAAGATGCAGGGGGTAGCAATCAGCCCCAGCATTTT,CASSQDAGGSNQPQHF
TRBD2,TRBJ2-3,.,TRBV4-2,TGTGCCAGCAGCCAAGCCTTGGCTAGCGGGGAACCCTATCCGCAGTATTTT,CASSQALASGEPYPQYF
TRBD1,TRBJ1-5,few,TRBV30,TGTGCCTGGAACACAGGGGGTCAGCCCCAGCATTTT,CAWNTGGQPQHF
.,TRBJ1-5,once,TRBV5-5,TGTGCCAGCAGATTTTCTGGCAGTACAGATAGCAATCAGCCCCAGCATTTT,CASRFSGSTDSNQPQHF